This T cell receptor beta chain was sequenced during a study of T cell changes during pregnancy in multiple sclerosis. CDR3 length: 15 amino acids. Germline V CDR1 and CDR2: LNHDA, SQIVND (reference sequence). V trimming: 8 bases; J trimming: 6 bases; junction bases outside the gene matches: 8. Generated by immunoSEQ multiplex PCR, the TCRdb table keeps only in-frame clones and is missing some. The data hold some 120,000 clones, with under 95% observed a single time. This chain joins TRBV19 and TRBJ2-3; 13 bases line up with TRBD2. This TCR came from a female donor with multiple sclerosis, enrolled in a pregnancy study. Source: peripheral blood, taken before pregnancy. The CDR3 region is CASRTSGGQGDTQYF. The CDR3 nucleotides are TGTGCCAGTCGGACTAGCGGGGGCCAAGGGGATACGCAGTATTTT.